The clone carrying this T cell receptor (beta chain) was found many times. As yet, its antigen is unknown. Germline lookup yields CDR1 SGHRS and CDR2 YFSETQ. The CDR3 length is 15 residues. V lost 2 bases and J lost 2, with 13 bases in between. The entry originates in a study of human T cells and chemical hapten exposure. In the study overall: The variation in per-sample TCR yields arose mainly from small differences in pooled library volumes. Study-wide findings and caveats: Because all patients had alopecia, their immune responses might differ from healthy ones. TCRs above 1 in 1000 frequency stayed constant with DPC sensitization.

Specified time point: pre-sensitization, week 0. Treatment noted: therapeutic diphenylcyclopropenone sensitization with weekly scalp DPC. Via MiXCR, TCRdb re-called the RACE reads, giving one row per CDR3 protein. The table shows around 100,000 distinct CDR3 sequences, with 10% to 14% occurring only once. This sample comprised whole blood, obtained in connection with sensitization to the hapten diphenylcyclopropenone (DPC). The chain links TRBV5-1 to TRBJ1-2; no firm D call. This clonotype was obtained from a woman aged 55 to 70 with alopecia areata. Some clones in this sample may be carry-over from other donors' samples. CDR3 bases: TGCGCCAGCAGCTTTTCGTCCGACACGAACTATGGCTACACCTTC. It yields the protein CASSFSSDTNYGYTF. The whole variable domain, filled in from reference TRBV5-1 and TRBJ1-2, reads KAGVTQTPRYLIKTRGQQVTLSCSPISGHRSVSWYQQTPGQGLQFLFEYFSETQRNKGNFPGRFSGRQFSNSRSEMNVSTLELGDSALYLCASSFSSDTNYGYTFGSGTRLTVV.